This TCR beta chain appears in the sequencing data of a study of T cell changes during pregnancy in multiple sclerosis. This CDR3 is built from 16 residues. V dropped 2 bases and J dropped 4; count of bases not matched to a gene: 6. Germline V gives CDR1 MNHNS, CDR2 SASEGT. Profiled with immunoSEQ multiplex PCR; TCRdb holds only in-frame clones, not every one. This table has some 24,000 clones, 90% appearing once. V and J are TRBV6-1 and TRBJ2-1; TRBD1 agrees at 9 bases. The clonotype comes from a female donor in good health, enrolled as a control in a pregnancy study. Material: CD8+ T cells from peripheral blood mononuclear cells, obtained in the third trimester of pregnancy. As DNA, the CDR3 is TGTGCCAGCAGTGAACTGGACAGGGGCTCGTACAATGAGCAGTTCTTC. Its translation is CASSELDRGSYNEQFF.